This TCR beta chain was observed in a study of T cells expressing NK-cell markers. TCRdb reprocessed the 5' RACE reads, with one entry per CDR3 protein and no DNA. This listing includes about 540,000 distinct CDR3 sequences. The CDR3 has 17 residues. In germline, CDR1 is LGHNA, CDR2 YSLEER. This TCR derives from a man younger than 30 in good health. Sample: blood T cells: a sorted CD56 or NKG2C T cell subset, CD4+ or CD8+ T cells, or bulk PBMC T cells (not recorded which). The rearrangement uses TRBV4-3 and TRBJ2-7; TCRdb calls TRBD2, which cannot be checked without DNA. CDR3 loop: CASSHAISLAENYEQYF.